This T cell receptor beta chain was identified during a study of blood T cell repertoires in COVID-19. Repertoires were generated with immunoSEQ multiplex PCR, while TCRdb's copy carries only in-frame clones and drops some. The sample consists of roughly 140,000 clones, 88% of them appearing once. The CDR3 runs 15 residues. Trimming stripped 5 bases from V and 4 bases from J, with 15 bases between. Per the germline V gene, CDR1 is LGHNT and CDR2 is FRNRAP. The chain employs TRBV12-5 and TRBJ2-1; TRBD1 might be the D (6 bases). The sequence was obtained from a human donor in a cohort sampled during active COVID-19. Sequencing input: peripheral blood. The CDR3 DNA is TGTGCTAGTGGTGCCGGAGAGGGGGTGTACAATGAGCAGTTCTTC. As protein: CASGAGEGVYNEQFF.